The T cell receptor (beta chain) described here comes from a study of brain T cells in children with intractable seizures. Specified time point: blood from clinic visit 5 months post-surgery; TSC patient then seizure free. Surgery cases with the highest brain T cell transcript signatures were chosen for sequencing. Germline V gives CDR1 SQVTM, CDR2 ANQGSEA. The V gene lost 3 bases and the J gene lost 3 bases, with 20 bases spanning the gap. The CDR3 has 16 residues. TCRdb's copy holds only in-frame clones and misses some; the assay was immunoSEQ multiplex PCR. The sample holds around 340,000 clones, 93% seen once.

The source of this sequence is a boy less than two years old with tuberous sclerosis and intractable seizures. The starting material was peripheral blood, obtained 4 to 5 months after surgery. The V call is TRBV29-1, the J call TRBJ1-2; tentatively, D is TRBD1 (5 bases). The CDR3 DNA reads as TGCAGCGTTGAGAGGGGCCTCGGAGGGTTCGACTATGGCTACACCTTC. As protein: CSVERGLGGFDYGYTF.